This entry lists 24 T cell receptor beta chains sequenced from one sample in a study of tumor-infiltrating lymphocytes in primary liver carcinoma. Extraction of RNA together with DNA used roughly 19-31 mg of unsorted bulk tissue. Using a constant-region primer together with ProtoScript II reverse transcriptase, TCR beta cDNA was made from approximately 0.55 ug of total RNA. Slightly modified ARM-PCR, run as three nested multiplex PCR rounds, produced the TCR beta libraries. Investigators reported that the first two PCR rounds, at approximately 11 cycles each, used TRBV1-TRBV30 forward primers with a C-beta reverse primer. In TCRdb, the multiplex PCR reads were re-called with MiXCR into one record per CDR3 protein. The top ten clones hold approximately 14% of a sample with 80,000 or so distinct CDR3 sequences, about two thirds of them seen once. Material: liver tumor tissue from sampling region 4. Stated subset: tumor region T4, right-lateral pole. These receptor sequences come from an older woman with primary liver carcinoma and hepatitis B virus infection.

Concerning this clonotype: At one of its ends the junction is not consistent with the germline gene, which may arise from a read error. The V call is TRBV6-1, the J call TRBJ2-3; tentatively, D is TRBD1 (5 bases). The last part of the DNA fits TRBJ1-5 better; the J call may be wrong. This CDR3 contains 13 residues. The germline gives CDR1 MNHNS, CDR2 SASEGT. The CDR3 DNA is TGCGCCACCAAAGCGGGGCCCGCAGATACGCAGCATTTT. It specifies CATKAGPADTQHF.

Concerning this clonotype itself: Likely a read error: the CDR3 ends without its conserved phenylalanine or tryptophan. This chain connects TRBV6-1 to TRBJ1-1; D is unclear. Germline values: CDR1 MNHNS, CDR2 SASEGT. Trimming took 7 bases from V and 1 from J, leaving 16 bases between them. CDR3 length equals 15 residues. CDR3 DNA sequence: TGTGCCAGCATTTTTTTTGGGCGGTCGAACACTGAAGCTTTCGTT. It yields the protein CASIFFGRSNTEAFV.

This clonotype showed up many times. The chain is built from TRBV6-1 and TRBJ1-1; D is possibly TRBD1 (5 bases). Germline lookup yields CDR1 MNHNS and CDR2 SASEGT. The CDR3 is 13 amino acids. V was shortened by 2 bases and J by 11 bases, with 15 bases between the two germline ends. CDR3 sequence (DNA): TGTGCCAGCAGTGAAACAGAAAGGGGACGGGCTTTCTTT. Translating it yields CASSETERGRAFF.

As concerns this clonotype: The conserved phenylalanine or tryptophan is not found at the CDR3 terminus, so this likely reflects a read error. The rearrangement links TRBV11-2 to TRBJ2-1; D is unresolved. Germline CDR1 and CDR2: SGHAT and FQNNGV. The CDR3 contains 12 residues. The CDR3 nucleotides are TGTGTCTGCAGCTTAAGCTCCAATGAGCAGTTCTTA. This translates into CVCSLSSNEQFL.

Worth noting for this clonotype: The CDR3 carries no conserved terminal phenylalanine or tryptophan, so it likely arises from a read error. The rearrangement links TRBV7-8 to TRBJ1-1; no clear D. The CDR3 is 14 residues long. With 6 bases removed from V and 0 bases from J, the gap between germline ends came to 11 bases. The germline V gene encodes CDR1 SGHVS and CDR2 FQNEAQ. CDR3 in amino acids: CASRTSTMNTEAFY. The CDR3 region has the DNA TGTGCCAGCAGAACGTCCACGATGAACACTGAAGCTTTCTAT.

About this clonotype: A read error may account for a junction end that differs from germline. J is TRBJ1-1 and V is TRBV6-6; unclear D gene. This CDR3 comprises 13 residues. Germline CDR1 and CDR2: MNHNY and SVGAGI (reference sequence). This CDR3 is CASSARGNIEAFF. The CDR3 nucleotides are TGTGCCAGCAGTGCGAGAGGGAACATTGAAGCTTTCTTT.

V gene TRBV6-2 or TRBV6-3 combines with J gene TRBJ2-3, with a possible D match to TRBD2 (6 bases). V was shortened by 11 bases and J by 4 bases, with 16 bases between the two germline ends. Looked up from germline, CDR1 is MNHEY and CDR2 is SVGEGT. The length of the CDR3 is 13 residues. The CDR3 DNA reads TGTGCCGAACGGAGGGAGATATCAGATACGCAGTATTTT. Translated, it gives CAERREISDTQYF.

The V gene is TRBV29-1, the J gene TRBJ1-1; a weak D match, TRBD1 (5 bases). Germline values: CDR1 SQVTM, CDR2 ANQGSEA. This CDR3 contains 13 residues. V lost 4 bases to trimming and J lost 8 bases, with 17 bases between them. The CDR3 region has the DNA TGCAGCGTTGTGGGGAGGGGAGTCACAGAAGCTTTCTTT. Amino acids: CSVVGRGVTEAFF.

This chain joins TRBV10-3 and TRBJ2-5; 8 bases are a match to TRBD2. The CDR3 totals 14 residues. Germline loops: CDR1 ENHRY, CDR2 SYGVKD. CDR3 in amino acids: CVVSLSGKGGTQYF. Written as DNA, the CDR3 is TGTGTCGTCAGTCTTAGCGGGAAGGGTGGGACCCAGTACTTC.

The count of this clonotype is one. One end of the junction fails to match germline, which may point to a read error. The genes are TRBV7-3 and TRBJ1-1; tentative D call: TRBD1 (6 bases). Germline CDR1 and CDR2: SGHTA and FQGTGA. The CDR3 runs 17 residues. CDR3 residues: CTSSLGGPQQGYTEAFF. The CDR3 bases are TGTACCAGCAGCTTAGGCGGGCCTCAACAGGGTTACACTGAAGCTTTCTTT.

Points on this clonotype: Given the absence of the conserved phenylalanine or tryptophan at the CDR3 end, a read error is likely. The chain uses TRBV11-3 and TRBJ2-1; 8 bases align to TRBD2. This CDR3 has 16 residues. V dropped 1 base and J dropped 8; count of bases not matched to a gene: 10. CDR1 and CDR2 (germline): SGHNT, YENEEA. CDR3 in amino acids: CASSLGREGGVDEQFL. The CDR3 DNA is TGTGCCAGCAGCTTAGGTCGGGAGGGGGGTGTTGATGAGCAGTTCCTC.

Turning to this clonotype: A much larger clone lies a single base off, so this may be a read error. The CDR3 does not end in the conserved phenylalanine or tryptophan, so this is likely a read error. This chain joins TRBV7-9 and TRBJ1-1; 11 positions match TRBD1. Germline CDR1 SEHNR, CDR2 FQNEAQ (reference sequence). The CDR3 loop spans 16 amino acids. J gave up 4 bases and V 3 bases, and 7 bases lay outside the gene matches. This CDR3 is CASSFWVGTGGTEAFL. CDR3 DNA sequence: TGTGCCAGCAGCTTTTGGGTCGGGACAGGGGGCACTGAAGCTTTCCTT.

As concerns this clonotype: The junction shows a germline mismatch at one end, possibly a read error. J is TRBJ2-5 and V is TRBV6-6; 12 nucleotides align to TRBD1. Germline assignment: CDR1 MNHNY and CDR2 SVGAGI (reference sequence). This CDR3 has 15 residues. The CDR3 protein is CVSGPGTGGGETQYF. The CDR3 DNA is TGTGTCAGCGGCCCCGGGACAGGGGGCGGGGAGACCCAGTACTTC.

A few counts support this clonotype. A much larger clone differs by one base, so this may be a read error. CDR3 bases: TGTGCCAGCGGGAGGACGTACTCCTACGAGCAGTACTTC. It yields the protein CASGRTYSYEQYF. V is TRBV14 and J is TRBJ2-7, with D possibly being TRBD2 (6 bases). Trimming cost V 8 bases and J 0 bases, with 11 bases left between them. The germline CDR1 and CDR2 sequences are SGHDN and FVKESK. The CDR3 is 13 residues long.

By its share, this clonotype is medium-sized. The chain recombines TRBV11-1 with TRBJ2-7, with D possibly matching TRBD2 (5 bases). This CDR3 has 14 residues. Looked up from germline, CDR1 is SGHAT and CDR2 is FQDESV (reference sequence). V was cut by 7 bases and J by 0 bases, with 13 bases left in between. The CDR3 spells CASKSAGSSYEQYF. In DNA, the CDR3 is TGTGCCAGCAAGTCGGCGGGTAGCTCCTACGAGCAGTACTTC. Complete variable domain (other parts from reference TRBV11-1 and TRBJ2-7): EAEVAQSPRYKITEKSQAVAFWCDPISGHATLYWYRQILGQGPELLVQFQDESVVDDSQLPKDRFSAERLKGVDSTLKIQPAELGDSAMYLCASKSAGSSYEQYFGPGTRLTVT.

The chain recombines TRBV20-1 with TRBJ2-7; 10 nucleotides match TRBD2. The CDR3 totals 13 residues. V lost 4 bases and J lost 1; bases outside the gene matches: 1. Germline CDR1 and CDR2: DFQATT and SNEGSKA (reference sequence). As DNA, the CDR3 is TGCAGTGCTATAGCGGGAGGATCCTACGAGCAGTACTTC. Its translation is CSAIAGGSYEQYF.

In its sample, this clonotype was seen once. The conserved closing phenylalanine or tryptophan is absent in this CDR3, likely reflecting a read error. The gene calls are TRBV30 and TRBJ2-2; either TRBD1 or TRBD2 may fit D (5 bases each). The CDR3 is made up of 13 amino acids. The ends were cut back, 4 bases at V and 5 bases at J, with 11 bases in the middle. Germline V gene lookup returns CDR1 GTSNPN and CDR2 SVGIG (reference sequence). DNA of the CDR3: TGTGCCTGGATGTGGGGGAATACCGGGGAGCTGTTTATT. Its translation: CAWMWGNTGELFI.

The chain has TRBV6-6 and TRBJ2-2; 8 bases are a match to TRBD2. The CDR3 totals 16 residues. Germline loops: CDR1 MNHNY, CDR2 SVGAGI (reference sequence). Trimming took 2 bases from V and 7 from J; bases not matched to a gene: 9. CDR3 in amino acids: CASSYPAGESIGELFF. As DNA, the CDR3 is TGTGCCAGCAGTTACCCAGCGGGAGAGAGTATCGGGGAGCTGTTTTTT.

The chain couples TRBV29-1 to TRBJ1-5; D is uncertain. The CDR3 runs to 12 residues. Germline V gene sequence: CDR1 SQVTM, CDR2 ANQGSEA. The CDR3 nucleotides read TGCAGTGTGGGTAGCGCACCGGGGCCCCAGCATTTT. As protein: CSVGSAPGPQHF.

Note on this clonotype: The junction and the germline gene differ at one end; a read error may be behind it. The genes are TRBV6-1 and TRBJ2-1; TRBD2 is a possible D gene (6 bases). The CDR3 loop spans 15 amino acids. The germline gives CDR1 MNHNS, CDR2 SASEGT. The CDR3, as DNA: TGTGCCAGGAGTGAGCTATCGGGAGAAGACAATGAGCAGTTCTTC. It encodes CARSELSGEDNEQFF.

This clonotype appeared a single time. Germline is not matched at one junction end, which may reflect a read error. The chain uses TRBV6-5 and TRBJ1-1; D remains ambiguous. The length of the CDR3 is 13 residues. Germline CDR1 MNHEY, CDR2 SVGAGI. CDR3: CVSSSPGVAEAFF. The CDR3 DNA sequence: TGTGTCAGCAGTTCCCCCGGGGTCGCTGAAGCTTTCTTT.

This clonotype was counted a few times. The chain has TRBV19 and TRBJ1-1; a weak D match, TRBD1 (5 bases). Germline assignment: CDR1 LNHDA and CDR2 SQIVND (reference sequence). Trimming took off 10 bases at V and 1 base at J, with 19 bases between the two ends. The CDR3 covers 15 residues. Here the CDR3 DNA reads TGTGCCACCAAGGGGCGGGGGTTTGGGAACACTGAAGCTTTCTTT. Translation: CATKGRGFGNTEAFF.

CDR3 nucleotide sequence: TGCGCCAGCAGCCACCCTGGAGAAGGGGGGAAAGAGCGATACTTC. Protein sequence: CASSHPGEGGKERYF. The V call is TRBV4-1, the J call TRBJ2-7, with D tentatively TRBD1 or TRBD2 (6 bases each). V dropped 3 bases and J dropped 13 bases, with 25 bases sitting between them. From germline, CDR1 is MGHRA and CDR2 YSYEKL. This CDR3 has 15 residues.

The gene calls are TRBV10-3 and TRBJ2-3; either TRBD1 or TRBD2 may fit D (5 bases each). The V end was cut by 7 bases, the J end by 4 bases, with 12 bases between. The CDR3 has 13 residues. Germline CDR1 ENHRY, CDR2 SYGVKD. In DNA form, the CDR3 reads TGTGCCATCAACGAGGGGTTCGCAGATACGCAGTATTTT. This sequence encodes CAINEGFADTQYF.